The present TCR beta chain was sequenced within a study of T-cell memory formation after mild COVID-19. 5'RACE, which relied on constant-segment primers, yielded TCR alpha and TCR beta cDNA libraries carrying sample barcodes and UMIs. One entry per CDR3 protein, called by TCRdb with MiXCR from the 5' RACE reads. The repertoire holds about 390,000 distinct CDR3 sequences, with about 16% as singletons. V was trimmed by 5 bases and J by 5 bases, leaving 19 bases between them. Germline assignment: CDR1 MNHEY and CDR2 SVGAGI. The CDR3 totals 15 residues. As for this clonotype: Its antigen is unknown.

Whole-study results and caveats: CD4+ contracting clones were mainly CM and EM; CD8+ ones, EMRA. Later expanders leaned CD4+, whereas clones that contracted between day 15 and 85 were balanced CD4/CD8.

The sequenced sample consisted of PBMCs or a T cell subset sorted from them (not recorded which). This chain joins TRBV6-5 and TRBJ2-7; D is undetermined. The receptor comes from a young man who had mild COVID-19 (a few samples of this study predate the infection). Cell type and time point are not known. CDR3 protein: CASSKKGWAVNEQYF. The CDR3 DNA follows: TGTGCCAGCAGTAAAAAGGGATGGGCGGTAAACGAGCAGTACTTC.